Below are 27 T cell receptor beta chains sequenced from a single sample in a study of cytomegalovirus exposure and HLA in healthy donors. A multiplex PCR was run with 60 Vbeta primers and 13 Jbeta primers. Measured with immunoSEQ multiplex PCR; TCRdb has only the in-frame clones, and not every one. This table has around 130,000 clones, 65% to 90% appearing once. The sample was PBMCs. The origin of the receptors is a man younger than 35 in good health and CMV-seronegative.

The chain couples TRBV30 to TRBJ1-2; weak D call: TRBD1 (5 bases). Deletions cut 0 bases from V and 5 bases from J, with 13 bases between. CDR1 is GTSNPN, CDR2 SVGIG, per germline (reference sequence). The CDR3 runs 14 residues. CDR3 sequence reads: CAWSVRYRLYGYTF. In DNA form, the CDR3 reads TGTGCCTGGAGTGTACGTTACAGGCTGTATGGCTACACCTTC.

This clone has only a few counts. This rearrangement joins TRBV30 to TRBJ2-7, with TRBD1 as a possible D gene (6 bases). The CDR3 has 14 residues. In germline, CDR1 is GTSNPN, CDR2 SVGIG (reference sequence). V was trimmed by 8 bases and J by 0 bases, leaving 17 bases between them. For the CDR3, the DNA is TGTGCCCGGGCCCAACAGGGATCCTCCTACGAGCAGTACTTC. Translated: CARAQQGSSYEQYF. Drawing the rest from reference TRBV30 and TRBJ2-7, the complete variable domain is SQTIHQWPATLVQPVGSPLSLECTVEGTSNPNLYWYRQAAGRGLQLLFYSVGIGQISSEVPQNLSASRPQDRQFILSSKKLLLSDSGFYLCARAQQGSSYEQYFGPGTRLTVT.

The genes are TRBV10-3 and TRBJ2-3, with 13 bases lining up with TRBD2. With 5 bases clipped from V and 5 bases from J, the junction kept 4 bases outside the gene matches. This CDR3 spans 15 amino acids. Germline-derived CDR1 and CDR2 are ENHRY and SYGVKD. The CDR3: CAISSLAGGRDTQYF. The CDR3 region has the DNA TGTGCCATCAGTTCACTAGCGGGGGGGCGAGATACGCAGTATTTT.

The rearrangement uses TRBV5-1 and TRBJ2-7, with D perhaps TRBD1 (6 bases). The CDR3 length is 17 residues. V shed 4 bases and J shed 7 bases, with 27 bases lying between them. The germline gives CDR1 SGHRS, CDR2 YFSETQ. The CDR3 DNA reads TGCGCCAGCAGCAGAAGTGAAACAGGGAAACTTCCGTGGGAGCAGTACTTC. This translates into CASSRSETGKLPWEQYF.

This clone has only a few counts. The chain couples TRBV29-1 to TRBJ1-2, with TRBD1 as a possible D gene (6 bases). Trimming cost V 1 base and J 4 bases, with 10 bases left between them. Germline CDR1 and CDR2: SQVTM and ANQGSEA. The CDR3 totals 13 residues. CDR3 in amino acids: CSVEGAGAYGYTF. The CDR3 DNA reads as TGCAGCGTTGAAGGTGCAGGGGCCTATGGCTACACCTTC. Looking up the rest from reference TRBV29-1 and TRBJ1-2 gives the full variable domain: SAVISQKPSRDICQRGTSLTIQCQVDSQVTMMFWYRQQPGQSLTLIATANQGSEATYESGFVIDKFPISRPNLTFSTLTVSNMSPEDSSIYLCSVEGAGAYGYTFGSGTRLTVV.

Here the CDR3 reads CASSVDGEINTEAFF. For the CDR3, the DNA is TGTGCCAGCAGCGTAGATGGGGAGATAAACACTGAAGCTTTCTTT. This chain connects TRBV9 to TRBJ1-1; D remains unclear. CDR3 length: 15 amino acids. V was cut by 0 bases and J by 2 bases, with 11 bases left in between. The germline V gene has CDR1 SGDLS and CDR2 YYNGEE.

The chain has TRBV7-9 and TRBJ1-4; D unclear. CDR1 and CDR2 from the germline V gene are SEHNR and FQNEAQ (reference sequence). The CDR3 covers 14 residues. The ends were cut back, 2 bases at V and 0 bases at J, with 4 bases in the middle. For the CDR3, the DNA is TGTGCCAGCAGCTTACGGGCAACTAATGAAAAACTGTTTTTT. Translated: CASSLRATNEKLFF. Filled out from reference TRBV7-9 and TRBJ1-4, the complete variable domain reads DTGVSQNPRHKITKRGQNVTFRCDPISEHNRLYWYRQTLGQGPEFLTYFQNEAQLEKSRLLSDRFSAERPKGSFSTLEIQRTEQGDSAMYLCASSLRATNEKLFFGSGTQLSVL.

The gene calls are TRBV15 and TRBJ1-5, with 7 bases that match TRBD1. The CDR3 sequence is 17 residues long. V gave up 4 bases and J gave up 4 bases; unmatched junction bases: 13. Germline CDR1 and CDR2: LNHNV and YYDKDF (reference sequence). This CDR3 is CATSKPLTGQINQPQHF. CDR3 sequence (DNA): TGTGCCACCAGCAAACCATTAACGGGACAGATTAATCAGCCCCAGCATTTT.

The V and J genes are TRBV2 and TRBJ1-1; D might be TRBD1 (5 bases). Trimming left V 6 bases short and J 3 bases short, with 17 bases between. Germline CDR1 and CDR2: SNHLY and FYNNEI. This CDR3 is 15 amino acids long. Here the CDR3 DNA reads TGTGCCAGCAGGGACACTCTTCTGGGGTACACTGAAGCTTTCTTT. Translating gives CASRDTLLGYTEAFF.

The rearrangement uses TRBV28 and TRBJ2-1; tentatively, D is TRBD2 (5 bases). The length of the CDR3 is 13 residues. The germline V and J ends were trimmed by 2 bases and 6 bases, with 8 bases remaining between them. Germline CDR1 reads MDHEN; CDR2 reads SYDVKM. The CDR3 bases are TGTGCCAGCAGTTTAGGCGGAGGCAATGAGCAGTTCTTC. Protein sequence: CASSLGGGNEQFF.

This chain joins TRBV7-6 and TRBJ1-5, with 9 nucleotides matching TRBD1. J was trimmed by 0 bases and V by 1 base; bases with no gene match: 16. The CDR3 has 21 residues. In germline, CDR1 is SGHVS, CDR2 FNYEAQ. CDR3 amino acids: CASSLEPAGTGIFYSNQPQHF. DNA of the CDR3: TGTGCCAGCAGCTTAGAGCCTGCGGGGACAGGGATTTTCTATAGCAATCAGCCCCAGCATTTT.

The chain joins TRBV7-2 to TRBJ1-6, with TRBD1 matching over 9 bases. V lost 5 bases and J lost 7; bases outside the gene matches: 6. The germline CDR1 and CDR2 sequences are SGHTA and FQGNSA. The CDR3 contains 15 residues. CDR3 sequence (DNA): TGTGCCAGCAGCCGCTGGACAGGGGAGAATTCACCCCTCCACTTT. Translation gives CASSRWTGENSPLHF.

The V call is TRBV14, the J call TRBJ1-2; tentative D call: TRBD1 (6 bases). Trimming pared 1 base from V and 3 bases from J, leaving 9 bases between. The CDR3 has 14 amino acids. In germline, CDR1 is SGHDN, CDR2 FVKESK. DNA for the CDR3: TGTGCCAGCAGCCAAGCGCAGGGGCACTATGGCTACACCTTC. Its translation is CASSQAQGHYGYTF.

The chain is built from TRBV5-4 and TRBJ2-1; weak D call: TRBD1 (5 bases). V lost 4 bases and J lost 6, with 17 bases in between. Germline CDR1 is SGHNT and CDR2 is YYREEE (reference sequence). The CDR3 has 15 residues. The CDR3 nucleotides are TGTGCCAGCAGCCATTCTGGTGGGGCGAGCAATGAGCAGTTCTTC. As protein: CASSHSGGASNEQFF.

CDR3 nucleotide sequence: TGTGCCAGCAGCTTAATGAGCCAGGCTAACTATGGCTACACCTTC. Protein sequence: CASSLMSQANYGYTF. This chain connects TRBV7-2 to TRBJ1-2, with no clear D. CDR1 and CDR2 (germline): SGHTA, FQGNSA. The ends were cut back, 2 bases at V and 0 bases at J, with 10 bases in the middle. The CDR3 is made up of 15 amino acids.

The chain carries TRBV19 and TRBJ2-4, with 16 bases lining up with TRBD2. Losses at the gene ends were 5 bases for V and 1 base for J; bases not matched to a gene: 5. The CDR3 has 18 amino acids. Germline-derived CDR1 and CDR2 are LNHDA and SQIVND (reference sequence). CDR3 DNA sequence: TGTGCCAGTAGTCCGGGACTAGCGGGGGGGTGGGCCAAAAACATTCAGTACTTC. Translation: CASSPGLAGGWAKNIQYF. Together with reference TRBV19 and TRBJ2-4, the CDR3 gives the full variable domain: DGGITQSPKYLFRKEGQNVTLSCEQNLNHDAMYWYRQDPGQGLRLIYYSQIVNDFQKGDIAEGYSVSREKKESFPLTVTSAQKNPTAFYLCASSPGLAGGWAKNIQYFGAGTRLSVL.

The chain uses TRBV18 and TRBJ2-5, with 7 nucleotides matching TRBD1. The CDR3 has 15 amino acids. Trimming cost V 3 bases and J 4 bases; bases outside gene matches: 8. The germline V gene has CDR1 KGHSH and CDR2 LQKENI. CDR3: CASSPEPDRVETQYF. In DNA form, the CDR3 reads TGTGCCAGCTCACCCGAGCCCGACAGGGTAGAGACCCAGTACTTC.

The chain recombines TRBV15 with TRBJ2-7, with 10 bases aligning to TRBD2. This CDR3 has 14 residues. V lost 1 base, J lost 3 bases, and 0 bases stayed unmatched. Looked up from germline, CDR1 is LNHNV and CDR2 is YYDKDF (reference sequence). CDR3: CATSRGTSGYEQYF. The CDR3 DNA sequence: TGTGCCACCAGCAGAGGGACTAGCGGCTACGAGCAGTACTTC. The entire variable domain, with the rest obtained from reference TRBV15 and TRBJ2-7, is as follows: DAMVIQNPRYQVTQFGKPVTLSCSQTLNHNVMYWYQQKSSQAPKLLFHYYDKDFNNEADTPDNFQSRRPNTSFCFLDIRSPGLGDTAMYLCATSRGTSGYEQYFGPGTRLTVT.

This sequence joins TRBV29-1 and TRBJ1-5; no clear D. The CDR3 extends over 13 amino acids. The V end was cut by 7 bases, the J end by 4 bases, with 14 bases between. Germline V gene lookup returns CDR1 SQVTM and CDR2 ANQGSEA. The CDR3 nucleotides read TGCAGCGCCCAAGCGGGAGGAAATCAGCCCCAGCATTTT. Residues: CSAQAGGNQPQHF.

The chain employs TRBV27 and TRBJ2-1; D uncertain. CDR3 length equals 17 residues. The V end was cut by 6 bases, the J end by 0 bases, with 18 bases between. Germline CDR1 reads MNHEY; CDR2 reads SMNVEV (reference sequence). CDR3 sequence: CASRLSPVQSSYNEQFF. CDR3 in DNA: TGTGCCAGCAGGTTAAGCCCCGTACAGAGCTCCTACAATGAGCAGTTCTTC.

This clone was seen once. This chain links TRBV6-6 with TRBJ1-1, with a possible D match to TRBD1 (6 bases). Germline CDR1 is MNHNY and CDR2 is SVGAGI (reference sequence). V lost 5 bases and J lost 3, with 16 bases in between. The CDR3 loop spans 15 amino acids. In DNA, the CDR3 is TGTGCCAGCAGTAACCCCAGGGGCGAAGACACTGAAGCTTTCTTT. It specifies CASSNPRGEDTEAFF.

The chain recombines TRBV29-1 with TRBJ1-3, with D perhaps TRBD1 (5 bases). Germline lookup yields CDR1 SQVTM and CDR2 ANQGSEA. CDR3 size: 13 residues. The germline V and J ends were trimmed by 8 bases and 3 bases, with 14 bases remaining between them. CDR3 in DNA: TGCAGCACCCAGGGATCTCTTGGAAACACCATATATTTT. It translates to CSTQGSLGNTIYF.

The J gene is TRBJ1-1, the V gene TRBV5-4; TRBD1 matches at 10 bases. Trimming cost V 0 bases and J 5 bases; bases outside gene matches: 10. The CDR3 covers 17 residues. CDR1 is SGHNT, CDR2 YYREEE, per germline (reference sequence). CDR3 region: CASSLGHDRGLGTEAFF. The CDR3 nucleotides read TGTGCCAGCAGCTTGGGGCATGACAGGGGGCTAGGGACTGAAGCTTTCTTT. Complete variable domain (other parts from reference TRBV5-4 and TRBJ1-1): ETGVTQSPTHLIKTRGQQVTLRCSSQSGHNTVSWYQQALGQGPQFIFQYYREEENGRGNFPPRFSGLQFPNYSSELNVNALELDDSALYLCASSLGHDRGLGTEAFFGQGTRLTVV.

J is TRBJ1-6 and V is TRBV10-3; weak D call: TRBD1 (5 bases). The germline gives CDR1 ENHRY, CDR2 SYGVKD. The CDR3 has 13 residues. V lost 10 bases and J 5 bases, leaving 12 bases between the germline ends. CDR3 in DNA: TGTGCCACCGGGGGGGTAAATAATTCACCCCTCCACTTT. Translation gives CATGGVNNSPLHF.

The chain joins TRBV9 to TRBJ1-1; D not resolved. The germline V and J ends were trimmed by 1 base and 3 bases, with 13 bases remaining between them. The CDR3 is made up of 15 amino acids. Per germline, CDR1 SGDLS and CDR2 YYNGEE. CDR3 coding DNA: TGTGCCAGCAGCGTAAGGCCCACAGAAGACACTGAAGCTTTCTTT. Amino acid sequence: CASSVRPTEDTEAFF. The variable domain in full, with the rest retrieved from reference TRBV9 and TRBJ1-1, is DSGVTQTPKHLITATGQRVTLRCSPRSGDLSVYWYQQSLDQGLQFLIQYYNGEERAKGNILERFSAQQFPDLHSELNLSSLELGDSALYFCASSVRPTEDTEAFFGQGTRLTVV.

CDR3 sequence (DNA): TGTGCCAGCAGCCCTGGGGGACTAGCCCAATACGAGCAGTACTTC. As protein: CASSPGGLAQYEQYF. The chain carries TRBV27 and TRBJ2-7; TRBD2 matches 9 bases. V dropped 6 bases and J dropped 4; count of bases not matched to a gene: 10. Germline CDR1 reads MNHEY; CDR2 reads SMNVEV (reference sequence). This CDR3 comprises 15 residues.

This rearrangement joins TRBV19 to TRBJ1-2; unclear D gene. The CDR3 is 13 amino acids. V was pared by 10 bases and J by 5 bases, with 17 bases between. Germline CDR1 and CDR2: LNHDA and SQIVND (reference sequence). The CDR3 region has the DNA TGTGCCACCTTATCCCCGGGGTCGTATGGCTACACCTTC. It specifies CATLSPGSYGYTF.